This TCR beta chain originates from a study of T cell changes during pregnancy in multiple sclerosis. This CDR3 contains 13 residues. CDR1 is SEHNR, CDR2 FQNEAQ, per germline (reference sequence). V lost 8 bases and J lost 2, with 13 bases in between. Assay used: immunoSEQ multiplex PCR; TCRdb lists only in-frame clones, some missing. The table shows 100,000 or so clones, with approximately 93% occurring only once. This receptor was taken from a female donor with multiple sclerosis, enrolled in a pregnancy study. The sample consisted of peripheral blood, taken after pregnancy. The genes are TRBV7-9 and TRBJ2-7, with a weak D call TRBD2 (6 bases). CDR3 in DNA: TGTGCCAGCGCGGGGCGGGGACCCTACGAGCAGTACTTC. Encoded protein: CASAGRGPYEQYF.